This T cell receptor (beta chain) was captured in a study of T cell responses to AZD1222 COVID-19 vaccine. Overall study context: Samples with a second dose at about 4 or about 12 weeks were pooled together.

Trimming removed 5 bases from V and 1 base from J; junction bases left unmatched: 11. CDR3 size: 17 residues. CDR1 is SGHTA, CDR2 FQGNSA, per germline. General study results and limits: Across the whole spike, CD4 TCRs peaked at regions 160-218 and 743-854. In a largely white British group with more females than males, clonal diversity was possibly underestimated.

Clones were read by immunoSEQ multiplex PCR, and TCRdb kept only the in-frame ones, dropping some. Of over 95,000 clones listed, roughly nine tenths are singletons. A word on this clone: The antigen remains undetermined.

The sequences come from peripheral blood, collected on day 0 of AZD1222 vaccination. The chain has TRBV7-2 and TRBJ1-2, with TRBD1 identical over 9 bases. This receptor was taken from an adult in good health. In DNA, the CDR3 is TGTGCCAGCAGCCCGCCCGGGACAGGGCCGATTAACTATGGCTACACCTTC. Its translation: CASSPPGTGPINYGYTF. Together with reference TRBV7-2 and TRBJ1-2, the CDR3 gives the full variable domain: GAGVSQSPSNKVTEKGKDVELRCDPISGHTALYWYRQSLGQGLEFLIYFQGNSAPDKSGLPSDRFSAERTGGSVSTLTIQRTQQEDSAVYLCASSPPGTGPINYGYTFGSGTRLTVV.